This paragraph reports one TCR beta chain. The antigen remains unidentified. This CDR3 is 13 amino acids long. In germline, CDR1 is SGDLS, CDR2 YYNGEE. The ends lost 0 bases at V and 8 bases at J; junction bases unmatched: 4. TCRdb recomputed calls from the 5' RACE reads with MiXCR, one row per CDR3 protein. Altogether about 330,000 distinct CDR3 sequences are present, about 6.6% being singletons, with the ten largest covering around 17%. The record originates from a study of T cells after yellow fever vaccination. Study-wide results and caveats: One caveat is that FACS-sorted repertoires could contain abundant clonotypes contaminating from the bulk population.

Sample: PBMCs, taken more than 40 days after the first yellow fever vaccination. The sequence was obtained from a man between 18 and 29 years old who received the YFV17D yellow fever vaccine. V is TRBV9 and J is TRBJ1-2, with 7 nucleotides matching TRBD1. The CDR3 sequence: CASSVEGAGGYTF. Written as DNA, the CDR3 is TGTGCCAGCAGCGTAGAGGGGGCCGGCGGCTACACCTTC.